This T cell receptor (beta chain) was sequenced for a study of blood T cells in healthy people across ages. This clonotype occurred a few times. The CDR3 has 13 residues. V was pared by 1 base and J by 12 bases, with 13 bases between. Primers used in a second PCR of about 7 to 12 cycles were a sample-barcoded 5' primer and a J-beta primer mix. Through a template-switch adaptor with 12 random nucleotides, each cDNA molecule received a tag. MiXCR, run by TCRdb on the 5' RACE reads, gives a single entry per CDR3 protein. The sample holds over 600,000 distinct CDR3 sequences, roughly 46% seen once. The donors, all healthy, were Caucasians living in Russia, aged roughly 6 to 100. Each sample yielded at least 6 million isolated PBMCs. Total RNA extracted from each sample amounted to at least 6 micrograms.

This TCR was recovered from a man at least 80 years old in good health. Input material: blood. The chain combines TRBV12-3 or TRBV12-4 with TRBJ2-1; D is uncertain. CDR3 amino acids: CASSLDRLSVQFF. CDR3 coding DNA: TGTGCCAGCAGTTTAGATCGATTATCGGTGCAGTTCTTC.